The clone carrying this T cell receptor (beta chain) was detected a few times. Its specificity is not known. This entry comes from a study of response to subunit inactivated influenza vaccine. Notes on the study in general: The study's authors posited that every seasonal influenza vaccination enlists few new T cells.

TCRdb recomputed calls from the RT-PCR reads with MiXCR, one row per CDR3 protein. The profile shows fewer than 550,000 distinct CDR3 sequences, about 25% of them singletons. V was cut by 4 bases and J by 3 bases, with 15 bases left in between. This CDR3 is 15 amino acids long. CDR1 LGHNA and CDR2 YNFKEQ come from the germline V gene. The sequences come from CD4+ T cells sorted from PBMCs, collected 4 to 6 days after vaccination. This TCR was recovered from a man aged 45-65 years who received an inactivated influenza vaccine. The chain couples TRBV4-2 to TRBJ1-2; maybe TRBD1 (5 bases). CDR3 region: CASSPRPGRDYGYTF. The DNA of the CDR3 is TGTGCCAGCAGCCCGCGACCGGGGCGCGACTATGGCTACACCTTC.